These 24 T cell receptor beta chains share one sample of origin, sequenced in a study of T cells in Graves' hyperthyroidism and ophthalmopathy. There were TCR beta CDR3 regions amplified from RNA transcripts. An initial round of RT-PCR targeting the TCR CDR3 relied on the HTBI primer set. TCRdb processed the multiplex PCR reads anew with MiXCR; each CDR3 protein has one entry. This sample yields hundreds of thousands of distinct CDR3 sequences, of which around 15% are seen a single time; over 10% belongs to the top ten. The sequenced sample was blood. All receptors come from a man younger than 35 with Graves' ophthalmopathy.

This clonotype was counted a few times. The chain couples TRBV15 to TRBJ1-3; D is unclear. In germline, CDR1 is LNHNV, CDR2 YYDKDF (reference sequence). CDR3 length: 14 residues. V was pared by 0 bases and J by 3 bases, with 6 bases between. In nucleotides, the CDR3 is TGTGCCACCAGCAGAGAGCGGATTGGAAACACCATATATTTT. It is translated as CATSRERIGNTIYF.

In its sample, this clonotype was seen a few times. The chain carries TRBV27 and TRBJ2-4; TRBD2 is a possible D gene (5 bases). This CDR3 comprises 15 residues. Trimming took off 3 bases at V and 3 bases at J, with 12 bases between the two ends. Germline V gene data show CDR1 as MNHEY and CDR2 as SMNVEV (reference sequence). The CDR3 nucleotides read TGTGCCAGCAGTTTTGTTACTGGAGGCAAAAACATTCAGTACTTC. Residues: CASSFVTGGKNIQYF.

Concerning this clonotype: A clone one base away is much larger, so this may be a read error. This rearrangement joins TRBV6-2 or TRBV6-3 to TRBJ2-2; no definite D call. V was shortened by 0 bases and J by 4 bases, with 3 bases between the two germline ends. This CDR3 is built from 13 residues. Germline CDR1 reads MNHEY; CDR2 reads SVGEGT. The CDR3 nucleotides read TGTGCCAGCAGTTACTCGGCCACCGGGGAGCTGTTTTTT. As protein: CASSYSATGELFF.

This clonotype has at least ten counts. The V gene is TRBV7-2, the J gene TRBJ1-2; D is undetermined. The CDR3 is 14 amino acids. Germline CDR1 and CDR2: SGHTA and FQGNSA. The germline V and J ends were trimmed by 0 bases and 4 bases, with 9 bases remaining between them. In DNA form, the CDR3 reads TGTGCCAGCAGCTTAGCGGTAGAGGTCTATGGCTACACCTTC. It yields the protein CASSLAVEVYGYTF. The variable domain in full, with the rest retrieved from reference TRBV7-2 and TRBJ1-2, is GAGVSQSPSNKVTEKGKDVELRCDPISGHTALYWYRQSLGQGLEFLIYFQGNSAPDKSGLPSDRFSAERTGGSVSTLTIQRTQQEDSAVYLCASSLAVEVYGYTFGSGTRLTVV.

Many counts were recorded for this clonotype. The junction does not match germline at one end; this may be a read error. The chain links TRBV5-1 to TRBJ2-5; D remains unclear. CDR1 and CDR2 from the germline V gene are SGHRS and YFSETQ. The CDR3 totals 11 residues. This CDR3 is CATSNQETQYF. In DNA, the CDR3 is TGCGCCACCAGCAACCAAGAGACCCAGTACTTC.

This clonotype has ten or more counts. The rearrangement joins TRBV15 to TRBJ2-7; D possibly corresponds to TRBD1 (5 bases). Germline CDR1 is LNHNV and CDR2 is YYDKDF (reference sequence). Between the trimmed V and J ends, which lost 5 bases and 0 bases, there was a span of 14 bases. The CDR3 is 15 amino acids. Here the CDR3 reads CATSHVPGISYEQYF. CDR3 sequence (DNA): TGTGCCACCAGCCATGTGCCAGGGATCTCCTACGAGCAGTACTTC.

This clonotype has a count of ten or more. The gene calls are TRBV12-3 or TRBV12-4 and TRBJ1-5; D not resolved. Trimming removed 1 base from V and 0 bases from J, with 7 bases in between. CDR3 length equals 15 residues. CDR3 DNA: TGTGCCAGCAGTTTAGGACGGTCTAGCAATCAGCCCCAGCATTTT. It is translated as CASSLGRSSNQPQHF.

This clonotype was seen repeatedly, ten times or more. The chain joins TRBV18 to TRBJ1-2; no clear D. The V gene's germline CDR1 is KGHSH and CDR2 LQKENI. V lost 3 bases and J 3 bases, leaving 5 bases between the germline ends. This CDR3 region has 12 residues. The CDR3 region is CASSPEDYGYTF. Written as DNA, the CDR3 is TGTGCCAGCTCACCGGAAGACTATGGCTACACCTTC.

This clonotype was recorded a few times. The chain links TRBV15 to TRBJ2-3; D ambiguous. From germline, CDR1 is LNHNV and CDR2 YYDKDF (reference sequence). This CDR3 region has 13 residues. V was cut by 0 bases and J by 9 bases, with 10 bases left in between. In DNA form, the CDR3 reads TGTGCCACCAGCAGAGAAAAGGTGGACACGCAGTATTTT. This gives the protein CATSREKVDTQYF. Full variable domain (remainder filled in from reference TRBV15 and TRBJ2-3): DAMVIQNPRYQVTQFGKPVTLSCSQTLNHNVMYWYQQKSSQAPKLLFHYYDKDFNNEADTPDNFQSRRPNTSFCFLDIRSPGLGDTAMYLCATSREKVDTQYFGPGTRLTVL.

This clonotype was seen ten or more times. The J gene is TRBJ2-7, the V gene TRBV20-1, with 9 positions matching TRBD2. The V gene end was trimmed by 4 bases and the J gene end by 0 bases; junction bases not matched to a gene: 4. Germline assignment: CDR1 DFQATT and CDR2 SNEGSKA (reference sequence). There are 14 residues in the CDR3. The chain's CDR3 is CSATRAGGSYEQYF. The CDR3 region has the DNA TGCAGTGCTACCAGAGCGGGAGGCTCCTACGAGCAGTACTTC.

The table lists this clonotype with a few counts. Possible read error: a much larger clone is one base away. The chain combines TRBV11-3 with TRBJ2-1, with D unclear. CDR1 and CDR2 (germline): SGHNT, YENEEA. The length of the CDR3 is 14 residues. Trimming left V 1 base short and J 8 bases short, with 12 bases between. The CDR3 DNA reads as TGTGCCAGCAGCTTAGTCCCCACTATCTATGAGCAGTTCTTC. This translates into CASSLVPTIYEQFF.

This chain links TRBV4-1 with TRBJ2-5; unclear D gene. The CDR3 has 15 amino acids. V was clipped by 3 bases and J by 5 bases, with 16 bases between them. CDR1 and CDR2 from the germline V gene are MGHRA and YSYEKL. CDR3 in DNA: TGCGCCAGCAGCCAGGTACATAGGGTCGAGGAGACCCAGTACTTC. Translated, it gives CASSQVHRVEETQYF.

This clonotype was detected only a few times. J is TRBJ2-6 and V is TRBV18; a possible D gene is TRBD1 (6 bases). Deletions cut 1 base from V and 2 bases from J, with 9 bases between. The CDR3 extends over 16 amino acids. The germline CDR1 and CDR2 sequences are KGHSH and LQKENI. In DNA form, the CDR3 reads TGTGCCAGCTCACCACTCGCAGGGGCTGGGGCCAACGTCCTGACTTTC. Amino acids: CASSPLAGAGANVLTF.

This sequence joins TRBV7-8 and TRBJ2-2, with a tentative D call TRBD2 (5 bases). V lost 6 bases, J lost 1 base, and 18 bases lay in between. The CDR3 totals 17 residues. Germline V gene sequence: CDR1 SGHVS, CDR2 FQNEAQ. The CDR3 is CASRNDKGRGNTGELFF. The CDR3 bases are TGTGCCAGCAGAAACGACAAGGGTCGGGGGAACACCGGGGAGCTGTTTTTT.

The sample holds one count of this clonotype. The rearrangement uses TRBV19 and TRBJ1-5; 8 positions agree with TRBD1. V lost 0 bases, J lost 0 bases, and 13 bases stayed unmatched. CDR1 is LNHDA, CDR2 SQIVND, per germline (reference sequence). CDR3 length: 20 amino acids. CDR3 DNA sequence: TGTGCCAGTAGTATAGAGGGGCCCTCAGGGGGCACCTTTAGCAATCAGCCCCAGCATTTT. This codes for CASSIEGPSGGTFSNQPQHF.

The chain joins TRBV7-2 to TRBJ2-7, with D possibly matching TRBD1 (5 bases). This CDR3 has 15 amino acids. V lost 0 bases, J lost 2 bases, and 11 bases lay in between. Germline loops: CDR1 SGHTA, CDR2 FQGNSA. The chain's CDR3 is CASSLAPVRAYEQYF. The CDR3 coding sequence is TGTGCCAGCAGCTTAGCGCCAGTCAGGGCCTACGAGCAGTACTTC. Supplemented by reference TRBV7-2 and TRBJ2-7, the full variable domain reads GAGVSQSPSNKVTEKGKDVELRCDPISGHTALYWYRQSLGQGLEFLIYFQGNSAPDKSGLPSDRFSAERTGGSVSTLTIQRTQQEDSAVYLCASSLAPVRAYEQYFGPGTRLTVT.

In this sample, this clonotype turned up many times. The V gene is TRBV2, the J gene TRBJ2-7; D is uncertain. CDR3 size: 12 residues. CDR1 is SNHLY, CDR2 FYNNEI, per germline. The germline V and J ends were trimmed by 7 bases and 0 bases, with 7 bases remaining between them. DNA for the CDR3: TGTGCCAGCATTGGGAACTCCTACGAGCAGTACTTC. Protein: CASIGNSYEQYF. Filled out from reference TRBV2 and TRBJ2-7, the complete variable domain reads EPEVTQTPSHQVTQMGQEVILRCVPISNHLYFYWYRQILGQKVEFLVSFYNNEISEKSEIFDDQFSVERPDGSNFTLKIRSTKLEDSAMYFCASIGNSYEQYFGPGTRLTVT.

This clonotype has only a few counts. CDR3 bases: TGTGCCAGTAGTCGGAGGACAGGTATTGGGAACACTGAAGCTTTCTTT. It translates to CASSRRTGIGNTEAFF. The chain joins TRBV19 to TRBJ1-1, with 7 bases fitting TRBD1. This CDR3 has 16 amino acids. V was pared by 5 bases and J by 1 base, with 10 bases of the junction left unmatched. In germline, CDR1 is LNHDA, CDR2 SQIVND (reference sequence).

This clonotype was seen ten or more times. This chain joins TRBV30 and TRBJ1-2; weak D call: TRBD1 (6 bases). V lost 4 bases, J lost 7 bases, and 10 bases lay in between. The CDR3 covers 11 residues. Germline CDR1 is GTSNPN and CDR2 is SVGIG (reference sequence). Here the CDR3 reads CAWKDSGGYTF. CDR3 nucleotides: TGTGCCTGGAAGGACAGTGGTGGCTACACCTTC.

As DNA, the CDR3 is TGCGCCAGCGCCCCGACATTCGCGGGCTACGAGCAGTACTTC. Translating it yields CASAPTFAGYEQYF. This chain connects TRBV5-1 to TRBJ2-7; TRBD2 is a possible D gene (5 bases). V was trimmed by 7 bases and J by 3 bases, leaving 17 bases between them. The CDR3 totals 14 residues. CDR1 is SGHRS, CDR2 YFSETQ, per germline.

The chain employs TRBV7-9 and TRBJ2-2; D not certain. The ends were cut back, 1 base at V and 6 bases at J, with 9 bases in the middle. The CDR3 loop spans 14 amino acids. Germline CDR1 and CDR2: SEHNR and FQNEAQ (reference sequence). CDR3 sequence: CASSLEVEPGELFF. CDR3 coding DNA: TGTGCCAGCAGCTTAGAAGTGGAACCCGGGGAGCTGTTTTTT.

There are many counts of this clonotype. One end of the junction is discordant with germline, which a read error may explain. The V gene is TRBV5-1, the J gene TRBJ1-1; tentatively, D is TRBD1 (5 bases). Germline values: CDR1 SGHRS, CDR2 YFSETQ. The CDR3 is made up of 13 amino acids. CDR3 residues: CASSSRGNTEAFF. Written as DNA, the CDR3 is TGTGCCAGCAGCTCTAGGGGGAACACTGAAGCTTTCTTT.

This clonotype has more than one count but fewer than ten. This chain connects TRBV29-1 to TRBJ1-2, with D tentatively TRBD1 (5 bases). V was cut by 2 bases and J by 3 bases, with 13 bases left in between. CDR1 and CDR2 (germline): SQVTM, ANQGSEA. The CDR3 runs to 14 residues. DNA for the CDR3: TGCAGCGTTGAATTTCGCCTGGGGGACTATGGCTACACCTTC. Protein sequence: CSVEFRLGDYGYTF.

The sample holds many counts of this clonotype. CDR3 nucleotide sequence: TGTGCCTGGAGTGTGCGGGAAGAGCATGAAAAACTGTTTTTT. Protein: CAWSVREEHEKLFF. This rearrangement joins TRBV30 to TRBJ1-4; no reliable D call. Trimming removed 0 bases from V and 6 bases from J, with 11 bases in between. Germline CDR1 GTSNPN, CDR2 SVGIG (reference sequence). This CDR3 is built from 14 residues.